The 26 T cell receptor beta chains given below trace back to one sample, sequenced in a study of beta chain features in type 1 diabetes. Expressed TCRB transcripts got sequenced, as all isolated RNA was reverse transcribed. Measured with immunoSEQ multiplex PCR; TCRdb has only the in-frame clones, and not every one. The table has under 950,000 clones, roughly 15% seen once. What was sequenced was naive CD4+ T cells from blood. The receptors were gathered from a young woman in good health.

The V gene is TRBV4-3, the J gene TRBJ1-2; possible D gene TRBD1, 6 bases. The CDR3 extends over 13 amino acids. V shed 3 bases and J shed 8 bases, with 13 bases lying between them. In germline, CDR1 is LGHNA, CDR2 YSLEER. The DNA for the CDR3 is TGCGCCAGCAGCCATATCGGACAGAGGGGCTACACCTTC. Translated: CASSHIGQRGYTF.

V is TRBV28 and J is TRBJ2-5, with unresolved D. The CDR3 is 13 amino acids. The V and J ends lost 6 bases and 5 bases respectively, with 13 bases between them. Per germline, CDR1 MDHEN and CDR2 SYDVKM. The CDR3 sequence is CASSPVFRETQYF. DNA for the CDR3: TGTGCCAGCAGCCCCGTATTCCGGGAGACCCAGTACTTC.

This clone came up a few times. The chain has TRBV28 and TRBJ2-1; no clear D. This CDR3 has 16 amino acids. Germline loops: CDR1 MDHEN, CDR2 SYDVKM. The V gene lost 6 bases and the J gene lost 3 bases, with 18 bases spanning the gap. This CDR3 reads CASRGNGSPRYNEQFF. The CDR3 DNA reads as TGTGCCAGCAGGGGTAACGGGTCCCCCCGCTACAATGAGCAGTTCTTC. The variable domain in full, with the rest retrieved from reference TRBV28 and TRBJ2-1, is DVKVTQSSRYLVKRTGEKVFLECVQDMDHENMFWYRQDPGLGLRLIYFSYDVKMKEKGDIPEGYSVSREKKERFSLILESASTNQTSMYLCASRGNGSPRYNEQFFGPGTRLTVL.

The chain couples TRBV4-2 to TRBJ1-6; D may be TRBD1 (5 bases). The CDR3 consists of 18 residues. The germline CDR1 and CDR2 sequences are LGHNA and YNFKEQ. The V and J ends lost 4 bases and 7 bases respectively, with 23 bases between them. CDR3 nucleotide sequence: TGTGCCAGCAGCCCTTATGGATGGGGGGAGGACGAGAATTCACCCCTCCACTTT. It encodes CASSPYGWGEDENSPLHF.

The CDR3 is CASSRSDWASEQYF. DNA for the CDR3: TGTGCCAGCAGCCGATCCGACTGGGCCTCCGAGCAGTACTTC. The J gene is TRBJ2-7, the V gene TRBV13; no definite D call. Trimming pared 5 bases from V and 6 bases from J, leaving 17 bases between. This CDR3 is built from 14 residues. Germline lookup yields CDR1 PRHDT and CDR2 FYEKMQ (reference sequence).

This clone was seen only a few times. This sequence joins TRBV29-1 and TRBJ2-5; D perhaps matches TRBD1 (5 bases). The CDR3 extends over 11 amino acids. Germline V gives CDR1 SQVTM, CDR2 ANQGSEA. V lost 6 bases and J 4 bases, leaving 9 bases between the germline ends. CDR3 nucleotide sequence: TGCAGCGTCAGGGCCGCAGAGACCCAGTACTTC. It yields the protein CSVRAAETQYF. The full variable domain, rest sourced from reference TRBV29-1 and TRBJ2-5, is SAVISQKPSRDICQRGTSLTIQCQVDSQVTMMFWYRQQPGQSLTLIATANQGSEATYESGFVIDKFPISRPNLTFSTLTVSNMSPEDSSIYLCSVRAAETQYFGPGTRLLVL.

CDR3 nucleotide sequence: TGTGCCAGCAGCTTGAACCCTGCTGGGTTGTACGAGCAGTACTTC. This codes for CASSLNPAGLYEQYF. This rearrangement joins TRBV5-6 to TRBJ2-7; D is undetermined. CDR3 length: 15 amino acids. The ends were cut back, 1 base at V and 4 bases at J, with 15 bases in the middle. The germline gives CDR1 SGHDT, CDR2 YYEEEE.

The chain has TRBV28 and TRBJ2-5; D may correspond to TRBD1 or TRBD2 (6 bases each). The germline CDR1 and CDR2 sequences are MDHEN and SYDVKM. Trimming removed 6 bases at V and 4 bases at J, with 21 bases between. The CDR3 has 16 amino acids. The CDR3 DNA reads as TGTGCCAGCAGATCCGATCAAGGATCGGGGGCAGAGACCCAGTACTTC. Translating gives CASRSDQGSGAETQYF.

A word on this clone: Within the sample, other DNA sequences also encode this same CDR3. CDR3 sequence: CASSLGNYGYTF. CDR3 in DNA: TGTGCCAGCAGTTTAGGCAACTATGGCTACACCTTC. The chain couples TRBV28 to TRBJ1-2; D not certain. The CDR3 is made up of 12 amino acids. V lost 2 bases, J lost 2 bases, and 3 bases lay in between. Germline CDR1 is MDHEN and CDR2 is SYDVKM.

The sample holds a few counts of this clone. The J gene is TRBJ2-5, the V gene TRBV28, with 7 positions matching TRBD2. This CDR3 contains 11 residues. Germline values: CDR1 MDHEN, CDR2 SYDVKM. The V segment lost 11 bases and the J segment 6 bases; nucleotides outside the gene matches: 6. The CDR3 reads CAGRGVKTQYF. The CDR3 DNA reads TGTGCCGGACGGGGGGTAAAGACCCAGTACTTC.

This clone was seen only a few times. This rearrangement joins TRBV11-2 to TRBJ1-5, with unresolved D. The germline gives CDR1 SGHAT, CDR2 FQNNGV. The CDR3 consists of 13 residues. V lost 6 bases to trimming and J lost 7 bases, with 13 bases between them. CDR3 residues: CASSLTTRQPQHF. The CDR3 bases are TGTGCCAGCAGTTTAACCACGAGACAGCCCCAGCATTTT.

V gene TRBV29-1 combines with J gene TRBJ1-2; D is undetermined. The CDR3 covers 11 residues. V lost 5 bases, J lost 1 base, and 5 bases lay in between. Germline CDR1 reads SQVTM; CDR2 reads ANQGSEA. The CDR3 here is CSVLYNYGYTF. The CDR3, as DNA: TGCAGCGTTCTTTATAACTATGGCTACACCTTC.

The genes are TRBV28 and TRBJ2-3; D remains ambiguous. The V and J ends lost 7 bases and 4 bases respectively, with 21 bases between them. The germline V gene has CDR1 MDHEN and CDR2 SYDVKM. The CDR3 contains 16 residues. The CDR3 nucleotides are TGTGCCAGCACGCCATCTGGTCCAAGTGGGGCAGATACGCAGTATTTT. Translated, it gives CASTPSGPSGADTQYF.

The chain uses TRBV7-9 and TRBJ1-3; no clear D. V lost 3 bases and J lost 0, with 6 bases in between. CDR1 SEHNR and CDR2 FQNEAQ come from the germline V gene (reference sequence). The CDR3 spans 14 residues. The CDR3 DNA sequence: TGTGCCAGCAGCTTCACCGGCTCTGGAAACACCATATATTTT. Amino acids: CASSFTGSGNTIYF.

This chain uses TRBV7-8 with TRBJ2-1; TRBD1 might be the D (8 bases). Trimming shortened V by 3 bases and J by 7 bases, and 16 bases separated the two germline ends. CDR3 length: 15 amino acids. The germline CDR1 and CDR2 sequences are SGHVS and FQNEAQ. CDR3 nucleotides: TGTGCCAGCAGCTTCGGGAGGACAGGGTGGAATGAGCAGTTCTTC. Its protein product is CASSFGRTGWNEQFF.

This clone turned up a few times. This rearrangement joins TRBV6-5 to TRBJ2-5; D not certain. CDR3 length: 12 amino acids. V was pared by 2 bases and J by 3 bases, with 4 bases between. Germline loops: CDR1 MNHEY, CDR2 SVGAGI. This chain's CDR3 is CASSYNKETQYF. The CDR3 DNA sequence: TGTGCCAGCAGTTACAACAAAGAGACCCAGTACTTC.

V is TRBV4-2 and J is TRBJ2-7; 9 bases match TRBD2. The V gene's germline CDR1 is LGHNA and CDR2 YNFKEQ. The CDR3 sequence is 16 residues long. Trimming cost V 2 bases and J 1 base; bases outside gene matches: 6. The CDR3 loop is CASSQIAGARSYEQYF. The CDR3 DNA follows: TGTGCCAGCAGCCAAATAGCGGGAGCCCGGTCCTACGAGCAGTACTTC.

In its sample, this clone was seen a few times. CDR3 loop: CASRQQGGRYEKLFF. For the CDR3, the DNA is TGTGCCAGCAGGCAACAGGGTGGGAGGTATGAAAAACTGTTTTTT. V and J are TRBV6-6 and TRBJ1-4, with D perhaps TRBD1 (6 bases). Germline V gene data show CDR1 as MNHNY and CDR2 as SVGAGI (reference sequence). V was pared by 6 bases and J by 6 bases, with 17 bases between. This CDR3 has 15 residues.

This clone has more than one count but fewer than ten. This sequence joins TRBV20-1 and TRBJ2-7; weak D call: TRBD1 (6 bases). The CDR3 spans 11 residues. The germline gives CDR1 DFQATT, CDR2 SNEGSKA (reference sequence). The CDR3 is CRVDRPYEQYF. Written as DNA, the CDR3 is TGCAGAGTGGACAGACCCTACGAGCAGTACTTC.

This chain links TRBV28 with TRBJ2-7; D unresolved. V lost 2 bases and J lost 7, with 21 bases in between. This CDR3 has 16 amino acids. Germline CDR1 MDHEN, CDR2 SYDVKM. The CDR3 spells CASSLDAELPLGEQYF. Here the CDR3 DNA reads TGTGCCAGCAGTTTAGACGCCGAACTACCTCTGGGAGAGCAGTACTTC.

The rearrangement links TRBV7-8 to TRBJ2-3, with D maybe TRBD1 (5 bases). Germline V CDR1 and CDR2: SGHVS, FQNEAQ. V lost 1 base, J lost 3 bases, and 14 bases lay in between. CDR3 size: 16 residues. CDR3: CASSLGSRVYTDTQYF. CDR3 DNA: TGTGCCAGCAGCTTAGGGAGCAGGGTTTATACAGATACGCAGTATTTT.

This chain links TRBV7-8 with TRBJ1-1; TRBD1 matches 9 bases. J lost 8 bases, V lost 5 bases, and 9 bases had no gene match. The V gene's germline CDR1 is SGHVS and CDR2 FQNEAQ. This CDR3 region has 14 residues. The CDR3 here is CASSGTGWLTEAFF. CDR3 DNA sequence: TGTGCCAGCAGCGGGACAGGGTGGCTCACCGAAGCTTTCTTT.

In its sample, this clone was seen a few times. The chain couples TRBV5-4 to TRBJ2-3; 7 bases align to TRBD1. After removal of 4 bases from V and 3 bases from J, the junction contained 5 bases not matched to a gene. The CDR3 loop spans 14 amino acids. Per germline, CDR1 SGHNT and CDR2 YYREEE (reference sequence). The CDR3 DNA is TGTGCCAGCAGCGGGGGACAGTTTACAGATACGCAGTATTTT. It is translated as CASSGGQFTDTQYF. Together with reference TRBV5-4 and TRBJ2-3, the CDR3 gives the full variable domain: ETGVTQSPTHLIKTRGQQVTLRCSSQSGHNTVSWYQQALGQGPQFIFQYYREEENGRGNFPPRFSGLQFPNYSSELNVNALELDDSALYLCASSGGQFTDTQYFGPGTRLTVL.

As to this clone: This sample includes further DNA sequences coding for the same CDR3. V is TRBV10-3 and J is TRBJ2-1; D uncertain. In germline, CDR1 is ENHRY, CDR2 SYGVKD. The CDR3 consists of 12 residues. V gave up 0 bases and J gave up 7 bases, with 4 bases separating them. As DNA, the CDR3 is TGTGCCATCAGTGAGTCGAGAAATGAGCAGTTCTTC. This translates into CAISESRNEQFF.

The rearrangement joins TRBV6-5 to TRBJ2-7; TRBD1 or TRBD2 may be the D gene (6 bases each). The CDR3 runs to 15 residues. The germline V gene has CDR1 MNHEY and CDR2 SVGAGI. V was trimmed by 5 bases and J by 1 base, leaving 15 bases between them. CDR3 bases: TGTGCCAGCAGTGGCGGGACAACGAGGTCCTACGAGCAGTACTTC. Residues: CASSGGTTRSYEQYF.

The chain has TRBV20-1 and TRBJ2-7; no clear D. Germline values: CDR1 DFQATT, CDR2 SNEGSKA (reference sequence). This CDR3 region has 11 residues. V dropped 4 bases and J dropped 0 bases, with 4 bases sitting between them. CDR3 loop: CSATNSYEQYF. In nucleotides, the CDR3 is TGCAGTGCTACCAACTCCTACGAGCAGTACTTC.